The clone carrying this TCR beta chain was observed a few times. The antigen remains undetermined. These data come from a study of T cells after posttransplantation cyclophosphamide. Study results and limitations: TRB overlap between skin or GI tissue T cells and blood was limited. Donor CD8+ memory clones often dominated recipient blood repertoires at later times.

Cyclophosphamide on days +3 and +4 followed busulfan-fludarabine conditioning and a marrow graft. Only in-frame clones appear in the TCRdb table, and some are missing; sequencing was by immunoSEQ multiplex PCR. Reported are about 8,000 clones, none seen only once; the ten largest carry 8% to 13%. The CDR3 spans 14 residues. Looked up from germline, CDR1 is SGHRS and CDR2 is YFSETQ. The receptor was derived from a female patient aged 50-59 years who received an allogeneic stem cell transplant from a related donor, was CMV-positive, and had no GVHD. Some T cells may be provided by the graft donor. The sample consisted of PBMCs, taken after allogeneic stem cell transplant with posttransplant cyclophosphamide. This sequence joins TRBV5-1 and TRBJ2-5; the D is unclear. The J call could be wrong; TRBJ2-7 is a better fit for the DNA end. The CDR3 reads CASSLGTAAYEQYF. The DNA for the CDR3 is TGCGCCAGCAGCTTGGGTACGGCGGCCTACGAGCAGTACTTC.